This T cell receptor beta chain comes out of a study of control samples from healthy donors and cancer patients. Only a few counts were recorded for this clone. Some clones are missing from TCRdb's copy, which holds only in-frame ones; the method was immunoSEQ multiplex PCR. The table lists approximately 100,000 clones, over 75% of them singletons. The sequencing sample was made of blood. This receptor was identified in a woman between 18 and 30 years old in good health.

Here the CDR3 DNA reads TGTGCCAGCAGCTACCTGAGTGCCTCTGGGGCCAACGTCCTGACTTTC. Amino acids: CASSYLSASGANVLTF. The chain recombines TRBV5-6 with TRBJ2-6, with D hard to call. The germline gives CDR1 SGHDT, CDR2 YYEEEE. This CDR3 region has 16 residues. V was cut by 3 bases and J by 0 bases, with 10 bases left in between. Drawing the rest from reference TRBV5-6 and TRBJ2-6, the complete variable domain is DAGVTQSPTHLIKTRGQQVTLRCSPKSGHDTVSWYQQALGQGPQFIFQYYEEEERQRGNFPDRFSGHQFPNYSSELNVNALLLGDSALYLCASSYLSASGANVLTFGAGSRLTVL.